This entry lists 24 T cell receptor beta chains sequenced from one sample in a study of response to subunit inactivated influenza vaccine (dated by TCRdb to about 2018). Libraries were made using RT-PCR. The instrument given in TCRdb is Illumina HiSeq 2500. Through fastp at Q25 and MiXCR, TCRdb rebuilt clones from the public reads, retaining in-frame beta chains. Merged by CDR3 protein, the rows form single entries marked with the most common genes and DNA. Across this sample there are about 610,000 distinct CDR3 sequences, with less than 15% seen only once. Together, the top ten hold approximately 12% of the sample. Sample: PBMCs from blood, taken 12 days after vaccination. The origin of the receptors is a man aged 50-59 years who received an inactivated influenza vaccine. Donor details come from another sample of the same person, matched by shared clones.

A few counts support this clonotype. V gene TRBV5-6 combines with J gene TRBJ2-2, with D hard to call. CDR1 is SGHDT and CDR2 is YYEEEE in the germline V gene. The CDR3 runs 15 residues. V lost 1 base to trimming and J lost 5 bases, with 12 bases between them. The CDR3 bases are TGTGCCAGCAGCTTGATTTCGGCTGGGACCGGGGAGCTGTTTTTT. Translated, it gives CASSLISAGTGELFF.

The rearrangement uses TRBV12-3 or TRBV12-4 and TRBJ2-7; TRBD1 aligns across 7 bases. The V segment lost 3 bases and the J segment 3 bases; nucleotides outside the gene matches: 5. This CDR3 contains 14 residues. This chain's CDR3 is CASSFGPGGYEQYF. The CDR3 coding sequence is TGTGCCAGCAGTTTTGGTCCAGGGGGCTACGAGCAGTACTTC.

This sequence joins TRBV25-1 and TRBJ2-2, with D perhaps matching TRBD1 (5 bases). Germline V gene sequence: CDR1 MGHDK, CDR2 SYGVNS. The V end lost 1 base, the J end lost 0 bases, and 9 bases lay between the germline ends. The CDR3 spans 16 residues. CDR3 sequence reads: CASSEWGRANTGELFF. In nucleotides, the CDR3 is TGTGCCAGCAGTGAATGGGGCAGGGCGAACACCGGGGAGCTGTTTTTT.

This clonotype showed up many times. The gene calls are TRBV20-1 and TRBJ2-5; a weak D match, TRBD2 (6 bases). V was cut by 1 base and J by 5 bases, with 11 bases left in between. The CDR3 is made up of 13 amino acids. Germline V gives CDR1 DFQATT, CDR2 SNEGSKA (reference sequence). CDR3 residues: CSARVGTQETQYF. In DNA, the CDR3 is TGCAGTGCTAGAGTCGGGACTCAGGAGACCCAGTACTTC.

In its sample, this clonotype was seen a few times. The chain couples TRBV7-2 to TRBJ2-3; D call uncertain. The V end lost 3 bases, the J end lost 2 bases, and 12 bases lay between the germline ends. Germline CDR1 reads SGHTA; CDR2 reads FQGNSA. CDR3 length: 15 amino acids. CDR3 region: CASSFGLGNTDTQYF. Here the CDR3 DNA reads TGTGCCAGCAGCTTCGGATTAGGAAACACAGATACGCAGTATTTT. The whole variable domain, filled in from reference TRBV7-2 and TRBJ2-3, reads GAGVSQSPSNKVTEKGKDVELRCDPISGHTALYWYRQSLGQGLEFLIYFQGNSAPDKSGLPSDRFSAERTGGSVSTLTIQRTQQEDSAVYLCASSFGLGNTDTQYFGPGTRLTVL.

The J gene is TRBJ2-3, the V gene TRBV7-2, with TRBD2 matching 8 bases. Unmatched junction bases numbered 10, after V lost 5 bases and J lost 3 bases. Germline CDR1 and CDR2: SGHTA and FQGNSA. This CDR3 comprises 16 residues. CDR3 nucleotide sequence: TGTGCCAGCAGCGCCAGGGGATCGGGGGGGACAGATACGCAGTATTTT. Encoded protein: CASSARGSGGTDTQYF. The variable domain in full, completed from reference TRBV7-2 and TRBJ2-3, reads GAGVSQSPSNKVTEKGKDVELRCDPISGHTALYWYRQSLGQGLEFLIYFQGNSAPDKSGLPSDRFSAERTGGSVSTLTIQRTQQEDSAVYLCASSARGSGGTDTQYFGPGTRLTVL.

The rearrangement links TRBV12-3 or TRBV12-4 to TRBJ2-2; D gene ambiguous. Trimming pared 3 bases from V and 2 bases from J, leaving 10 bases between. CDR3 length: 15 amino acids. CDR3 coding DNA: TGTGCCAGCAGTTTCGAACAGCTTAACACCGGGGAGCTGTTTTTT. Its translation is CASSFEQLNTGELFF.

V usage is TRBV28 and J usage is TRBJ1-4, with D uncertain. V lost 7 bases and J 4 bases, leaving 10 bases between the germline ends. From germline, CDR1 is MDHEN and CDR2 SYDVKM. This CDR3 spans 13 amino acids. CDR3 sequence reads: CASNEFSNEKLFF. DNA of the CDR3: TGTGCCAGCAACGAGTTTAGTAATGAAAAACTGTTTTTT.

The chain's CDR3 is CSADRGPGGANVLTF. The CDR3 DNA follows: TGCAGTGCGGACAGGGGGCCGGGGGGGGCCAACGTCCTGACTTTC. This chain connects TRBV20-1 to TRBJ2-6; TRBD1 matches 11 bases. Per the germline V gene, CDR1 is DFQATT and CDR2 is SNEGSKA (reference sequence). The CDR3 has 15 residues. V dropped 6 bases and J dropped 4; count of bases not matched to a gene: 5.

The rearrangement links TRBV20-1 to TRBJ2-5; D remains ambiguous. V gave up 1 base and J gave up 5 bases, with 14 bases separating them. Germline V gives CDR1 DFQATT, CDR2 SNEGSKA (reference sequence). The CDR3 is 14 residues long. The CDR3 region has the DNA TGCAGTGCTAGAGGGGTCGTACAATTGGAGACCCAGTACTTC. Encoded protein: CSARGVVQLETQYF.

The rearrangement links TRBV6-2 or TRBV6-3 to TRBJ1-1, with D uncertain. Germline lookup yields CDR1 MNHEY and CDR2 SVGEGT. Deletions cut 7 bases from V and 0 bases from J, with 12 bases between. This CDR3 contains 14 residues. The CDR3 region has the DNA TGTGCCAGCACCGTCGACGGACTGAACACTGAAGCTTTCTTT. Its translation is CASTVDGLNTEAFF.

The rearrangement links TRBV5-1 to TRBJ2-5, with D unclear. V lost 0 bases to trimming and J lost 2 bases, with 11 bases between them. The CDR3 has 15 residues. Germline values: CDR1 SGHRS, CDR2 YFSETQ. CDR3 in amino acids: CASSLVPGPQETQYF. DNA for the CDR3: TGCGCCAGCAGCTTGGTTCCGGGCCCACAAGAGACCCAGTACTTC.

In this sample, this clonotype turned up a few times. This rearrangement joins TRBV29-1 to TRBJ1-1; D may be TRBD1 (5 bases). Germline CDR1 is SQVTM and CDR2 is ANQGSEA. CDR3 length: 14 residues. V lost 4 bases and J lost 3, with 15 bases in between. For the CDR3, the DNA is TGCAGCGTTGCATTGTTGGCGGGGCACACTGAAGCTTTCTTT. Protein: CSVALLAGHTEAFF.

The gene calls are TRBV4-2 and TRBJ1-4; perhaps TRBD1 as D (6 bases). CDR3 length: 15 amino acids. Germline V lookup: CDR1 LGHNA, CDR2 YNFKEQ. Trimming took 3 bases from V and 5 from J, leaving 13 bases between them. In nucleotides, the CDR3 is TGTGCCAGCAGCCAGCGCGAGGGGGTGAATGAAAAACTGTTTTTT. Amino acid sequence: CASSQREGVNEKLFF.

Only a few counts were recorded for this clonotype. The gene calls are TRBV7-2 and TRBJ2-1; D is tentatively TRBD1 or TRBD2 (5 bases each). The CDR3 runs 16 residues. Per germline, CDR1 SGHTA and CDR2 FQGNSA. Trimming took 0 bases from V and 2 from J, leaving 11 bases between them. Here the CDR3 reads CASSLAGTAAYNEQFF. The DNA for the CDR3 is TGTGCCAGCAGCTTAGCGGGGACGGCAGCCTACAATGAGCAGTTCTTC.

The chain couples TRBV5-5 to TRBJ2-3; 7 positions agree with TRBD2. The CDR3 extends over 16 amino acids. V trimming: 1 base; J trimming: 0 bases; junction bases outside the gene matches: 5. Germline values: CDR1 SGHKS, CDR2 YYEKEE (reference sequence). The CDR3 DNA sequence: TGTGCCAGCAGCTTGTGGATCGGGGGGAGCACAGATACGCAGTATTTT. Its translation: CASSLWIGGSTDTQYF.

V and J are TRBV12-3 or TRBV12-4 and TRBJ2-7; D unclear. The CDR3 length is 14 residues. Trimming took 1 base from V and 7 from J, leaving 14 bases between them. Written as DNA, the CDR3 is TGTGCCAGCAGTTTAGTTGTCTCCTCTCTGGAGCAGTACTTC. This codes for CASSLVVSSLEQYF.

The chain employs TRBV28 and TRBJ1-3; D unresolved. CDR1 and CDR2 (germline): MDHEN, SYDVKM. Trimming took off 1 base at V and 2 bases at J, with 9 bases between the two ends. The CDR3 runs 15 residues. CDR3 in amino acids: CASSLSAGPGNTIYF. Here the CDR3 DNA reads TGTGCCAGCAGTTTATCGGCAGGTCCTGGAAACACCATATATTTT.

This clonotype was found a few times. V gene TRBV29-1 combines with J gene TRBJ2-3; D not resolved. There are 11 residues in the CDR3. Trimming took off 6 bases at V and 3 bases at J, with 7 bases between the two ends. The V gene's germline CDR1 is SQVTM and CDR2 ANQGSEA. CDR3 coding DNA: TGCAGCGTAAGGCCGACAGATACGCAGTATTTT. It is translated as CSVRPTDTQYF.

This clonotype was observed a few times. The gene calls are TRBV19 and TRBJ1-5, with 8 positions matching TRBD1. The germline V gene has CDR1 LNHDA and CDR2 SQIVND (reference sequence). The CDR3 is 15 amino acids. Trimming removed 8 bases from V and 7 bases from J; junction bases left unmatched: 13. The CDR3 DNA is TGTGCCAGTGGGCAACGGGACAGGTGGGCCCAGCCCCAGCATTTT. Protein sequence: CASGQRDRWAQPQHF.

A few counts support this clonotype. This chain joins TRBV4-2 and TRBJ2-1; D call uncertain. The germline V gene encodes CDR1 LGHNA and CDR2 YNFKEQ. Between the trimmed V and J ends, which lost 0 bases and 3 bases, there was a span of 12 bases. The CDR3 is made up of 16 amino acids. The DNA of the CDR3 is TGTGCCAGCAGCCAAGAAATACGGCGGAACTACAATGAGCAGTTCTTC. It yields the protein CASSQEIRRNYNEQFF.

This clonotype came up a few times. The rearrangement joins TRBV5-1 to TRBJ2-7; maybe TRBD2 (5 bases). Trimming removed 3 bases from V and 7 bases from J, with 17 bases in between. This CDR3 is 14 amino acids long. CDR1 SGHRS and CDR2 YFSETQ come from the germline V gene. The CDR3 sequence is CASSSRSRVGEQYF. Here the CDR3 DNA reads TGCGCCAGCAGCTCTCGGTCGAGGGTTGGGGAGCAGTACTTC.

The chain combines TRBV7-7 with TRBJ2-2; D uncertain. The germline gives CDR1 SSHAT, CDR2 FNYEAQ (reference sequence). The CDR3 consists of 14 residues. V was shortened by 2 bases and J by 4 bases, with 8 bases between the two germline ends. CDR3 amino acids: CASSLSYPTGELFF. Here the CDR3 DNA reads TGTGCCAGCAGCTTATCATACCCCACCGGGGAGCTGTTTTTT. Looking up the rest from reference TRBV7-7 and TRBJ2-2 gives the full variable domain: GAGVSQSPRYKVTKRGQDVTLRCDPISSHATLYWYQQALGQGPEFLTYFNYEAQPDKSGLPSDRFSAERPEGSISTLTIQRTEQRDSAMYRCASSLSYPTGELFFGEGSRLTVL.

The V and J genes are TRBV20-1 and TRBJ2-3; D not resolved. Germline loops: CDR1 DFQATT, CDR2 SNEGSKA (reference sequence). V lost 3 bases and J 7 bases, leaving 11 bases between the germline ends. There are 12 residues in the CDR3. CDR3 sequence: CSASPSANTQYF. The CDR3 bases are TGCAGTGCTAGCCCCTCTGCCAATACGCAGTATTTT.